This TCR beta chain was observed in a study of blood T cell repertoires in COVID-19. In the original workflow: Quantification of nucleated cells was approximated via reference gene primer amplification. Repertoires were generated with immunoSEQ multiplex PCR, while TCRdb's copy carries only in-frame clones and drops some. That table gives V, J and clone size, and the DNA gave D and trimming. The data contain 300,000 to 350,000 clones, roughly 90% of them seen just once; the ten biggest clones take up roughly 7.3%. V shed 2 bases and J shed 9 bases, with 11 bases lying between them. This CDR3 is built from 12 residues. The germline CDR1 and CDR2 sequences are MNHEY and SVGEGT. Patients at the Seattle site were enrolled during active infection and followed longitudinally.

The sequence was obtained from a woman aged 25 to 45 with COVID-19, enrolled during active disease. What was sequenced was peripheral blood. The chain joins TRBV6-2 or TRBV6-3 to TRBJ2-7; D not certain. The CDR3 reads CASSYVAGRQYF. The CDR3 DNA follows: TGTGCCAGCAGTTACGTGGCAGGCAGGCAGTACTTC.